This TCR beta chain was captured in a study of sequential checkpoint blockade in melanoma. Across the whole study: After nivolumab or ipilimumab alone, about two dozen patients had week-13 rebiopsies.

Treatment: randomized to nivolumab then ipilimumab (arm A) or the reverse (arm B). Patients had received no earlier DNA-damaging chemotherapy. Using immunoSEQ multiplex PCR, the repertoire was profiled, and TCRdb retains in-frame clones only, with some absent. The table lists fewer than 3,000 clones, 25% to 30% of them singletons, with 10% to 12% in the top ten. Trimming removed 3 bases from V and 1 base from J; junction bases left unmatched: 5. The CDR3 totals 15 residues. Germline loops: CDR1 MDHEN, CDR2 SYDVKM. The V gene is TRBV28, the J gene TRBJ2-7; 8 bases are a match to TRBD2. The sequence derives from a human donor with melanoma. The specimen comprised tumor tissue (inferred from file names), sampled from a patient given nivolumab and ipilimumab in sequence. The CDR3 DNA follows: TGTGCCAGCAGTTTCAGGGGACTAGATTCCTACGAGCAGTACTTC. Its translation is CASSFRGLDSYEQYF.